The T cell receptor (beta chain) described here comes from a study of cytomegalovirus exposure and HLA in healthy donors. Points on this clone: Its matching antigen is unknown.

V dropped 8 bases and J dropped 5 bases, with 21 bases sitting between them. There are 15 residues in the CDR3. Germline V gives CDR1 SGHTA, CDR2 FQGNSA. With 60 Vbeta and 13 Jbeta primers, the PCR was carried out. The table came from immunoSEQ multiplex PCR; TCRdb's copy has only in-frame clones and leaves some out. The sample holds under 150,000 clones, around 79% seen once. General study findings and limits: Data from an earlier analysis indicated that most TCR beta V segments were productive either about 87% or about 30% of the time. Reports showed the classifier diagnosing cytomegalovirus status with high specificity and sensitivity.

The chain is built from TRBV7-2 and TRBJ1-1, with D possibly matching TRBD1 (5 bases). The clonotype originates from a female donor in good health and CMV-seronegative. Specimen: PBMCs. CDR3 sequence: CASVGGGRGRTEAFF. CDR3 coding DNA: TGTGCCAGCGTGGGGGGAGGGAGGGGCCGAACTGAAGCTTTCTTT. The entire variable domain, with the rest obtained from reference TRBV7-2 and TRBJ1-1, is as follows: GAGVSQSPSNKVTEKGKDVELRCDPISGHTALYWYRQSLGQGLEFLIYFQGNSAPDKSGLPSDRFSAERTGGSVSTLTIQRTQQEDSAVYLCASVGGGRGRTEAFFGQGTRLTVV.